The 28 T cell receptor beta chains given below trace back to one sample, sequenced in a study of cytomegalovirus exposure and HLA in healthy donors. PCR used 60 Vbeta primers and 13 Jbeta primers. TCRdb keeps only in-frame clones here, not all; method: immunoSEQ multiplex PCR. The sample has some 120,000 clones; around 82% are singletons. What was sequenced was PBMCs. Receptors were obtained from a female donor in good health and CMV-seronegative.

The CDR3 sequence: CATSRGEGLVGQFF. The CDR3 DNA reads TGTGCCACCAGCAGGGGGGAGGGCCTAGTTGGGCAGTTCTTC. V is TRBV15 and J is TRBJ2-1; the match to TRBD2 covers 7 bases. The CDR3 sequence is 14 residues long. Trimming cost V 3 bases and J 12 bases; bases outside gene matches: 11. CDR1 and CDR2 (germline): LNHNV, YYDKDF (reference sequence).

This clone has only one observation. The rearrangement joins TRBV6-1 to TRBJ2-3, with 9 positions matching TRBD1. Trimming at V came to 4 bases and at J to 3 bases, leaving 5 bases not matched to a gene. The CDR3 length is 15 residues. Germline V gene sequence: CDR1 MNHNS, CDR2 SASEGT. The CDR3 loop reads CASSATGGWTDTQYF. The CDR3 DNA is TGTGCCAGCAGTGCTACAGGGGGCTGGACAGATACGCAGTATTTT.

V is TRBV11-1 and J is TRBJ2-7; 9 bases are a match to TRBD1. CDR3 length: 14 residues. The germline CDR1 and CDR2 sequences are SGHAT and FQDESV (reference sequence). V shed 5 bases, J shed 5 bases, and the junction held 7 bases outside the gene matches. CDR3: CASSPRDRDHEQYF. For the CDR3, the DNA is TGTGCCAGCAGCCCCCGGGACAGGGACCACGAGCAGTACTTC.

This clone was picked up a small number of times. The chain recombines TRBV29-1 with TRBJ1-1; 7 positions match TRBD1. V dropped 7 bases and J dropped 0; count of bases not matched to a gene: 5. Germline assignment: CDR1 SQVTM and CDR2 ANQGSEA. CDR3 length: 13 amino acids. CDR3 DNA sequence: TGCAGCGGCAGGGGGTCTATGAACACTGAAGCTTTCTTT. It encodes CSGRGSMNTEAFF.

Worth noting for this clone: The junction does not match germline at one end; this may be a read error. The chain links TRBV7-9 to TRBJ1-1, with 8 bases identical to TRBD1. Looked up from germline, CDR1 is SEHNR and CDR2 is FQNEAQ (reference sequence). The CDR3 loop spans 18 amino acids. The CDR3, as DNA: TGTTCCAGCAGCCTTTTCGGCCAGGGGGCTAGAAAGAACACTGAAGCTTTCTTT. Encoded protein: CSSSLFGQGARKNTEAFF.

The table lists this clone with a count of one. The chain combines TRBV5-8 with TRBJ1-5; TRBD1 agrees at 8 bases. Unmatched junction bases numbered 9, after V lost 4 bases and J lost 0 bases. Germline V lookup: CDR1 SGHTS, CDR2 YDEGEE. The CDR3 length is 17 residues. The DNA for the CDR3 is TGTGCCAGCAGCAGCTCACAGGGGGTGTATAGCAATCAGCCCCAGCATTTT. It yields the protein CASSSSQGVYSNQPQHF.

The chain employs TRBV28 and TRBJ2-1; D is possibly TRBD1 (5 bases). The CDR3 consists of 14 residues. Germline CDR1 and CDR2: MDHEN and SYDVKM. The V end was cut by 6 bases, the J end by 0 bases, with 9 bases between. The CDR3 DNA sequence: TGTGCCAGCAGAGGACAAGCCTCCTACAATGAGCAGTTCTTC. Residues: CASRGQASYNEQFF.

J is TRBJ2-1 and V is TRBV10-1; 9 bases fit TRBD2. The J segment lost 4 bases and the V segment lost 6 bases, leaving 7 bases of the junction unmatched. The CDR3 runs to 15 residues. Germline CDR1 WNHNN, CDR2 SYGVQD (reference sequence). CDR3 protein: CASSGLANSYNEQFF. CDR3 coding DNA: TGCGCCAGCAGCGGACTAGCGAATTCGTACAATGAGCAGTTCTTC.

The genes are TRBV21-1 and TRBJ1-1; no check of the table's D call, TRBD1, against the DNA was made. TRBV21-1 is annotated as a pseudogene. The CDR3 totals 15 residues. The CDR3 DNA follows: TGTGCCAGCAGCGACTCCAGGGGGCCGAACACTGAAGCTTTCTTT. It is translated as CASSDSRGPNTEAFF.

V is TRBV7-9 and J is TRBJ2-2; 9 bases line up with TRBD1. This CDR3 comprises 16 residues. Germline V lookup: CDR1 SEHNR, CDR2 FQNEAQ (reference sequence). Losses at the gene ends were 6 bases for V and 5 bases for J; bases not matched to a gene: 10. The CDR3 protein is CASRPPQGARTGELFF. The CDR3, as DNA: TGTGCCAGCAGACCCCCACAGGGGGCGCGGACCGGGGAGCTGTTTTTT. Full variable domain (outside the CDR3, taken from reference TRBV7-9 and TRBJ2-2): DTGVSQNPRHKITKRGQNVTFRCDPISEHNRLYWYRQTLGQGPEFLTYFQNEAQLEKSRLLSDRFSAERPKGSFSTLEIQRTEQGDSAMYLCASRPPQGARTGELFFGEGSRLTVL.

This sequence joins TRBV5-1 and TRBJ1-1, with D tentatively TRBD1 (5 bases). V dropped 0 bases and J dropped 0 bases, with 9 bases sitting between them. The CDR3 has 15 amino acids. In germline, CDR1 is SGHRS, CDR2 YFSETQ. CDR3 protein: CASSLEAGMNTEAFF. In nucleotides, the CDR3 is TGCGCCAGCAGCTTGGAGGCAGGGATGAACACTGAAGCTTTCTTT.

CDR3 protein: CASSLRRGTGITDTQYF. CDR3 nucleotide sequence: TGTGCCAGCAGCCTAAGGCGGGGGACCGGAATCACAGATACGCAGTATTTT. V and J are TRBV5-8 and TRBJ2-3; 7 bases align to TRBD2. The V gene end was trimmed by 4 bases and the J gene end by 2 bases; junction bases not matched to a gene: 13. CDR3 length: 17 residues. Germline V gene sequence: CDR1 SGHTS, CDR2 YDEGEE.

The CDR3: CASSRTRTSGNTIYF. CDR3 DNA: TGTGCCAGCAGTAGAACGAGAACCTCTGGAAACACCATATATTTT. The genes are TRBV6-5 and TRBJ1-3; D is unresolved. CDR3 length equals 15 residues. Germline-derived CDR1 and CDR2 are MNHEY and SVGAGI. The ends were cut back, 5 bases at V and 0 bases at J, with 11 bases in the middle.

The CDR3 sequence: CASHYVAGGLGDTQYF. CDR3 DNA sequence: TGTGCCAGCCACTATGTAGCGGGGGGGCTTGGAGATACGCAGTATTTT. This chain connects TRBV21-1 to TRBJ2-3; the table's TRBD2 call for D was not verified on the DNA. TRBV21-1 corresponds to a pseudogene. This CDR3 spans 16 amino acids.

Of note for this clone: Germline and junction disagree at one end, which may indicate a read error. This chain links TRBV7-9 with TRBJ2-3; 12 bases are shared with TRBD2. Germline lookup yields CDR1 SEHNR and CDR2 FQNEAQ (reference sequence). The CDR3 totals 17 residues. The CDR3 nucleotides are TGTTCCAGCAGGTTCACCACGACTAGCGGGAGAACAGATACGCAGTATTTT. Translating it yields CSSRFTTTSGRTDTQYF.

The CDR3 nucleotides read TGTGCCAGCAGCACCAGGACAGGGTGGGAGCAGTACTTC. This gives the protein CASSTRTGWEQYF. The chain couples TRBV21-1 to TRBJ2-7; the table's D call, TRBD1, has no DNA check behind it. TRBV21-1 is assigned pseudogene status. This CDR3 region has 13 residues.

The CDR3 bases are TGTGCCAGCAGTTTAGGGACAGGGGGGAGCTATGGCTACACCTTC. Amino acids: CASSLGTGGSYGYTF. V gene TRBV28 combines with J gene TRBJ1-2, with 11 bases identical to TRBD1. Germline CDR1 and CDR2: MDHEN and SYDVKM. The trim removed 2 bases at V and 4 bases at J, leaving 3 bases unmatched. CDR3 size: 15 residues.

The CDR3 here is CAWMADLANTGELFF. CDR3 bases: TGTGCCTGGATGGCGGACTTAGCGAACACCGGGGAGCTGTTTTTT. The chain has TRBV30 and TRBJ2-2, with D possibly being TRBD2 (5 bases). Trimming pared 4 bases from V and 0 bases from J, leaving 12 bases between. Per germline, CDR1 GTSNPN and CDR2 SVGIG (reference sequence). The CDR3 loop spans 15 amino acids.

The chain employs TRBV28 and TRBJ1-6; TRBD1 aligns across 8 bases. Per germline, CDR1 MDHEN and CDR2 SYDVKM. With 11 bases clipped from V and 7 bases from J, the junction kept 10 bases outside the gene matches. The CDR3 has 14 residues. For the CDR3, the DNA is TGTGCCTGGGGGTGGACAGGGCGAAATTCACCCCTCCACTTT. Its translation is CAWGWTGRNSPLHF.

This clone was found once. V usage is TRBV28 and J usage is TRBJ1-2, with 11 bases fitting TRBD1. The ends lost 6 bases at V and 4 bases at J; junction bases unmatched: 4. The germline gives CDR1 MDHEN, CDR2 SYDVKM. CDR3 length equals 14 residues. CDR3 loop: CASRLGTGGYGYTF. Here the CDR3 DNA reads TGTGCCAGCAGACTCGGGACAGGGGGCTATGGCTACACCTTC.

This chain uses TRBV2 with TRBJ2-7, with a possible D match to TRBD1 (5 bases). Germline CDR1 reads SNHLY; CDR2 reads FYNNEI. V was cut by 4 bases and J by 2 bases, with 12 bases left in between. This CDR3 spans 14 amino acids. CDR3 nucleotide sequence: TGTGCCAGCAGTGTAGGGGCCCTCGCCTACGAGCAGTACTTC. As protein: CASSVGALAYEQYF.

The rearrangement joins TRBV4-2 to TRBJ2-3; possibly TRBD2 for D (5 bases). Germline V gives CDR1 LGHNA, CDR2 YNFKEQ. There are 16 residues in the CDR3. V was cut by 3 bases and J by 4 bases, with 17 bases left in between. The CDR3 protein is CASSQVGVFGPDTQYF. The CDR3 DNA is TGTGCCAGCAGCCAGGTCGGGGTTTTTGGTCCAGATACGCAGTATTTT.

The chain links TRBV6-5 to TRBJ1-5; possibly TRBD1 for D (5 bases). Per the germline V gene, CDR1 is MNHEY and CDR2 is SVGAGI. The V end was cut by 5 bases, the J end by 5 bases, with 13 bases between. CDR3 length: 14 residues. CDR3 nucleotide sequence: TGTGCCAGCAGTCCCCTAGGGGCCCATCAGCCCCAGCATTTT. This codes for CASSPLGAHQPQHF.

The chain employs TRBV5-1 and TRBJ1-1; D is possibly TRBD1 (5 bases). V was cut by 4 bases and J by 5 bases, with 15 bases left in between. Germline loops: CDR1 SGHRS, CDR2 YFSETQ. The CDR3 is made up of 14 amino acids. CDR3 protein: CASSKLGARTEAFF. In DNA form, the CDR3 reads TGCGCCAGCAGCAAGCTAGGGGCGCGGACTGAAGCTTTCTTT.

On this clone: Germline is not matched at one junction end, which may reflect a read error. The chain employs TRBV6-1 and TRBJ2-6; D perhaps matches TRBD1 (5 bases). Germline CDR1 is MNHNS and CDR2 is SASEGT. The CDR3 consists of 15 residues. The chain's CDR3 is CASRSKVAGANGLTF. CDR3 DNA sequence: TGTGCCAGCAGATCAAAGGTGGCTGGGGCCAACGGCCTGACTTTC.

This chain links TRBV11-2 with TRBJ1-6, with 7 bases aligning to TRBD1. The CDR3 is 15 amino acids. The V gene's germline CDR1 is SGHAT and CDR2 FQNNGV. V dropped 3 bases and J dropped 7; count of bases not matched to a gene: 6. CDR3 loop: CASSFGGTANSPLHF. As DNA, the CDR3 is TGTGCCAGCAGCTTTGGTGGGACAGCAAATTCACCCCTCCACTTT.

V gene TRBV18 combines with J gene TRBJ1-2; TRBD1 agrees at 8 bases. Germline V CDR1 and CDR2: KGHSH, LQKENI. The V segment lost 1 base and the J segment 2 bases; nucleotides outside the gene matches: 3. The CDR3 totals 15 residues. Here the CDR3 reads CASSPLGQENYGYTF. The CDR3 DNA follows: TGTGCCAGCTCACCACTGGGACAGGAGAACTATGGCTACACCTTC.

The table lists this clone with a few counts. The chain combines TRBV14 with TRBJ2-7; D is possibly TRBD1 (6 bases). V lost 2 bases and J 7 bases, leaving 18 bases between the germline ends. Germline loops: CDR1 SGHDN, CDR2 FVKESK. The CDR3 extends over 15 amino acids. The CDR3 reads CASSQFLQGSGEQYF. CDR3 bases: TGTGCCAGCAGCCAATTCTTACAGGGTTCGGGGGAGCAGTACTTC.